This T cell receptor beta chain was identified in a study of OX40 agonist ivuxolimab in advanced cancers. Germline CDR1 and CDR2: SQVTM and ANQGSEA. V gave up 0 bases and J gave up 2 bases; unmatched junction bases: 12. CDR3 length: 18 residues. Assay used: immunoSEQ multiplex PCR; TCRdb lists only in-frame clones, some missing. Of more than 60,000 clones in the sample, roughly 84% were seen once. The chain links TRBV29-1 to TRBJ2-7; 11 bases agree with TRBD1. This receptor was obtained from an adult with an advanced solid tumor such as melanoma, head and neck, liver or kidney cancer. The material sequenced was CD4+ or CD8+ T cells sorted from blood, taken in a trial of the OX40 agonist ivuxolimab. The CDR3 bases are TGCAGCGTTGAAGATAGCGGGACAGGGGGAAAGTTGGCCTACGAGCAGTACTTC. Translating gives CSVEDSGTGGKLAYEQYF.